These 15 T cell receptor beta chains came from one sample sequenced in a study of blood T cell repertoires in COVID-19. Sequenced by immunoSEQ multiplex PCR; TCRdb stores in-frame clones only, minus some. This table has 250,000 to 300,000 clones, around four fifths appearing once. Sample: peripheral blood. The receptor source for this set is a man in his 60s who had recovered from COVID-19.

The rearrangement joins TRBV6-5 to TRBJ2-3, with D uncertain. Trimming left V 4 bases short and J 5 bases short, with 10 bases between. CDR1 and CDR2 (germline): MNHEY, SVGAGI. This CDR3 comprises 13 residues. In DNA form, the CDR3 reads TGTGCCAGCAGTTCCCGACCGGGAGATACGCAGTATTTT. Encoded protein: CASSSRPGDTQYF.

This clone occurred once. The chain combines TRBV9 with TRBJ2-1; 8 bases agree with TRBD1. This CDR3 region has 15 residues. Germline lookup yields CDR1 SGDLS and CDR2 YYNGEE. Trimming cost V 2 bases and J 6 bases; bases outside gene matches: 7. As DNA, the CDR3 is TGTGCCAGCAGCGTCGGACAGGGCCGTTTCAATGAGCAGTTCTTC. Translating gives CASSVGQGRFNEQFF.

This chain links TRBV5-5 with TRBJ2-2; D is unclear. V dropped 0 bases and J dropped 3 bases, with 6 bases sitting between them. The germline gives CDR1 SGHKS, CDR2 YYEKEE (reference sequence). The CDR3 loop spans 14 amino acids. The CDR3 is CASSLGLDTGELFF. CDR3 DNA: TGTGCCAGCAGCTTGGGACTCGACACCGGGGAGCTGTTTTTT. Full variable domain (remainder filled in from reference TRBV5-5 and TRBJ2-2): DAGVTQSPTHLIKTRGQQVTLRCSPISGHKSVSWYQQVLGQGPQFIFQYYEKEERGRGNFPDRFSARQFPNYSSELNVNALLLGDSALYLCASSLGLDTGELFFGEGSRLTVL.

As to this clone: This CDR3 is also generated by other DNA sequences in the sample. The V call is TRBV18, the J call TRBJ1-1; 9 bases are shared with TRBD1. V shed 4 bases and J 2 bases; nucleotides not matched to a gene: 5. Germline V lookup: CDR1 KGHSH, CDR2 LQKENI. This CDR3 comprises 15 residues. The CDR3 DNA follows: TGTGCCAGCTCACAGGGACAGGGTCCCAACACTGAAGCTTTCTTT. Protein product: CASSQGQGPNTEAFF.

The chain links TRBV5-4 to TRBJ1-2, with TRBD1 matching over 8 bases. V gave up 0 bases and J gave up 4 bases; unmatched junction bases: 5. CDR1 and CDR2 from the germline V gene are SGHNT and YYREEE (reference sequence). The CDR3 covers 15 residues. CDR3 bases: TGTGCCAGCAGCTTGGATACAGGGGGAACCTATGGCTACACCTTC. Its translation: CASSLDTGGTYGYTF. Filled out from reference TRBV5-4 and TRBJ1-2, the complete variable domain reads ETGVTQSPTHLIKTRGQQVTLRCSSQSGHNTVSWYQQALGQGPQFIFQYYREEENGRGNFPPRFSGLQFPNYSSELNVNALELDDSALYLCASSLDTGGTYGYTFGSGTRLTVV.

The chain joins TRBV27 to TRBJ2-7; TRBD1 agrees at 7 bases. The CDR3 consists of 14 residues. With V trimmed by 3 bases and J by 3 bases, 5 bases remained unmatched. Per germline, CDR1 MNHEY and CDR2 SMNVEV (reference sequence). CDR3 sequence (DNA): TGTGCCAGCAGTTTGACAGGGCCAGGCTACGAGCAGTACTTC. It is translated as CASSLTGPGYEQYF.

This chain links TRBV11-1 with TRBJ2-5, with D possibly being TRBD1 (7 bases). V was shortened by 2 bases and J by 2 bases, with 12 bases between the two germline ends. CDR1 is SGHAT, CDR2 FQDESV, per germline (reference sequence). This CDR3 contains 15 residues. This chain's CDR3 is CASSLSSGGQETQYF. The CDR3 DNA follows: TGTGCCAGCAGCTTATCCTCAGGGGGGCAAGAGACCCAGTACTTC.

The CDR3, as DNA: TGTGCCAGCTCACAACCACAGGGCTACGAGCAGTACTTC. It codes for CASSQPQGYEQYF. The genes are TRBV18 and TRBJ2-7, with D perhaps matching TRBD1 (6 bases). The V end was cut by 4 bases, the J end by 3 bases, with 10 bases between. Germline lookup yields CDR1 KGHSH and CDR2 LQKENI. This CDR3 is built from 13 residues.

V is TRBV10-3 and J is TRBJ2-2, with D maybe TRBD2 (5 bases). The germline V gene has CDR1 ENHRY and CDR2 SYGVKD. This CDR3 is built from 14 residues. Trimming removed 10 bases from V and 2 bases from J, with 14 bases in between. CDR3 in DNA: TGTGCCAGCATACCCTCGGGAAACACCGGGGAGCTGTTTTTT. Its protein is CASIPSGNTGELFF.

The genes are TRBV28 and TRBJ1-5; 9 bases map to TRBD1. Germline CDR1 reads MDHEN; CDR2 reads SYDVKM. This CDR3 is 14 amino acids long. V lost 6 bases and J lost 11; bases outside the gene matches: 11. The CDR3, as DNA: TGTGCCAGCAGGAGGGACAGGGTAGTTCTTTCCCAGCATTTT. It is translated as CASRRDRVVLSQHF.

The chain is built from TRBV7-3 and TRBJ2-3, with D possibly being TRBD2 (5 bases). V gave up 5 bases and J gave up 6 bases, with 12 bases separating them. Germline V gene data show CDR1 as SGHTA and CDR2 as FQGTGA. The CDR3 totals 13 residues. The CDR3 DNA reads as TGTGCCAGCAGCCCGAGGGTGTCCGATACGCAGTATTTT. Translating gives CASSPRVSDTQYF.

This chain connects TRBV29-1 to TRBJ2-1; D ambiguous. The CDR3 has 11 residues. Trimming stripped 7 bases from V and 6 bases from J, with 10 bases between. Per germline, CDR1 SQVTM and CDR2 ANQGSEA. CDR3 sequence: CSALWANEQFF. CDR3 nucleotide sequence: TGCAGCGCCCTGTGGGCCAATGAGCAGTTCTTC.

The chain carries TRBV24-1 and TRBJ2-2, with D possibly TRBD2 on 6 matching bases. The CDR3 extends over 14 amino acids. The germline V and J ends were trimmed by 6 bases and 3 bases, with 10 bases remaining between them. Germline V gene lookup returns CDR1 KGHDR and CDR2 SFDVKD. The CDR3 sequence: CATSRDFHTGELFF. The CDR3 region has the DNA TGTGCCACCAGTCGGGACTTTCACACCGGGGAGCTGTTTTTT.

The genes are TRBV30 and TRBJ1-2, with 7 nucleotides matching TRBD1. Germline assignment: CDR1 GTSNPN and CDR2 SVGIG (reference sequence). The CDR3 length is 13 residues. Trimming took 2 bases from V and 2 from J; bases not matched to a gene: 2. The CDR3 nucleotides are TGTGCCTGGAGTACGGGACAGAACTATGGCTACACCTTC. Amino acid sequence: CAWSTGQNYGYTF.

The V gene is TRBV20-1, the J gene TRBJ2-7, with 10 bases matching TRBD2. Germline-derived CDR1 and CDR2 are DFQATT and SNEGSKA (reference sequence). This CDR3 is 11 amino acids long. The trim removed 7 bases at V and 9 bases at J, leaving 6 bases unmatched. CDR3: CSVPSGSMQYF. The CDR3 coding sequence is TGCAGTGTGCCTAGCGGGAGTATGCAGTACTTC.